These T cell receptor beta chains were read from a single sample in a study of cytomegalovirus exposure and HLA in healthy donors. The repertoire was sequenced with immunoSEQ multiplex PCR; TCRdb's copy has only in-frame clones and lacks some. The top ten clones hold less than 3% of a sample with around 140,000 clones, 50% to 75% of them seen once. The sequenced sample consisted of PBMCs. The receptors derive from a woman aged 40 to 50 in good health and CMV-seronegative. Both conserved end residues are trimmed from each CDR3. The order of the fields is D gene, clone size, J gene, V gene, CDR3 protein. A D gene is named only where the DNA matches it firmly. Size tells how often a clone was seen (once, few, many) or the class of an expanded clone, and some rows leave it out.

>TRBD2|few|TRBJ2-5|TRBV13
ASSVGGLQETQY
>TRBD2|once|TRBJ2-3|TRBV7-9
ASSLTGGSTDTQY
>TRBD1|.|TRBJ1-2|TRBV7-9
ASSLALRTGNGYT
>.|.|TRBJ2-5|TRBV30
AWSDRARQETQY
>TRBD2|.|TRBJ2-5|TRBV4-1
ASSQVMGTSGGQETQY
>.|few|TRBJ1-3|TRBV6-5
ASSYGPRGSGNTIY
>.|.|TRBJ1-4|TRBV7-2
ASSLGSRATNEKLF
>TRBD1|.|TRBJ1-5|TRBV18
ASSLLQGSGQPQH
>.|.|TRBJ1-1|TRBV7-8
ASTRLSLDTEAF
>.|.|TRBJ2-7|TRBV5-1
ASSLGYGYEQY
>.|.|TRBJ1-1|TRBV2
ASRGLVTEAF
>TRBD1|.|TRBJ1-2|TRBV7-9
ASSEQGYRYGYT
>.|.|TRBJ1-5|TRBV2
ASNPGQNNQPQH
>.|.|TRBJ1-1|TRBV25-1
ASSEYNTEAF